This T cell receptor (beta chain) was profiled in a study of T cells in Graves' hyperthyroidism and ophthalmopathy. Findings and caveats of the study: Most expanded thyroid clonotypes above 0.001 recurred in blood. Through a model of 13 V-J features, ophthalmopathy was separated from stable hyperthyroidism.

Germline CDR1 KGHDR, CDR2 SFDVKD. Between the trimmed V and J ends, which lost 4 bases and 6 bases, there was a span of 10 bases. The CDR3 length is 13 residues. RNA transcripts gave rise to amplified TCR beta CDR3 regions. With the HTBI primer set, the TCR CDR3 went through a first round of RT-PCR. In TCRdb, the multiplex PCR reads were re-called with MiXCR into one record per CDR3 protein. The data contain 700,000 to 950,000 distinct CDR3 sequences, roughly 32% of them singletons. As regards this clonotype: Its cognate antigen is unknown.

V is TRBV24-1 and J is TRBJ2-3; a weak D match, TRBD1 (6 bases). Material: blood. This clonotype was sampled from a woman in her 40s with Graves' hyperthyroidism. CDR3 sequence (DNA): TGTGCCACCAGTGACGATGGACAGGATACGCAGTATTTT. It codes for CATSDDGQDTQYF.